This TCR beta chain comes out of a study of cytomegalovirus exposure and HLA in healthy donors. The CDR3 contains 16 residues. The primer mix had 60 Vbeta and 13 Jbeta primers. Generated by immunoSEQ multiplex PCR, the TCRdb table keeps only in-frame clones and is missing some. The profile shows 150,000 to 200,000 clones, approximately 72% of them singletons. This sequence joins TRBV12-1 and TRBJ2-1; TRBD2, as called in the table, went unchecked against the DNA. TRBV12-1 is flagged as a pseudogene. The source material was PBMCs. The TCR was taken from a human donor in good health. The CDR3 sequence: CASSFVLGGSYNEQFF. CDR3 nucleotide sequence: TGTGCCAGCAGCTTTGTTCTGGGGGGCTCCTACAATGAGCAGTTCTTC.